The rows below give T cell receptor beta chains drawn from one sample of a study of cytomegalovirus exposure and HLA in healthy donors. Libraries were prepared by immunoSEQ multiplex PCR; TCRdb keeps only in-frame clonotypes and omits some of them. The repertoire consists of about 220,000 clones, with 85% to 90% occurring once and the leading ten covering around 3%. Material: PBMCs. These receptor sequences come from a man aged 18 to 30 in good health and CMV-seronegative. Each CDR3 is given with its conserved first and last residue. The order of the fields is J gene, clone size, D gene, V gene, CDR3 protein, CDR3 DNA. The D gene is left open where the match is weak. Clone size appears in some rows only: once, few, many, or a class for an expanded clone.

>TRBJ2-3|once|TRBD2|TRBV7-9
CASSFEREGQGGTQYF
TGTGCCAGCAGCTTCGAGCGGGAGGGCCAGGGTGGTACGCAGTATTTT
>TRBJ2-2|.|TRBD2|TRBV27
CASSVPGLADTGELFF
TGTGCCAGCAGTGTACCGGGACTAGCCGACACCGGGGAGCTGTTTTTT
>TRBJ1-2|.|TRBD1|TRBV10-3
CAISDAGTVNYGYTF
TGTGCCATCAGTGACGCGGGGACAGTCAACTATGGCTACACCTTC
>TRBJ2-5|.|.|TRBV11-3
CASSFGTRQETQYF
TGTGCCAGCAGCTTTGGGACACGACAAGAGACCCAGTACTTC
>TRBJ1-1|.|.|TRBV4-1
CASSQAGGATEAFF
TGCGCCAGCAGCCAAGCGGGGGGTGCCACTGAAGCTTTCTTT
>TRBJ1-5|.|TRBD1|TRBV28
CASSSGRQGVSQPQHF
TGTGCCAGCAGTTCGGGTCGGCAGGGGGTGAGTCAGCCCCAGCATTTT
>TRBJ2-2|.|TRBD1|TRBV10-3
CAISPRQGNTGGELFF
TGTGCCATCAGCCCAAGACAGGGTAATACCGGGGGGGAGCTGTTTTTT
>TRBJ2-7|few|TRBD2|TRBV6-5
CASKSGSRGAYEQYF
TGTGCCAGCAAGAGCGGGAGTCGTGGTGCCTACGAGCAGTACTTC
>TRBJ2-6|.|TRBD1|TRBV7-9
CASSLTTGVSGANVLTF
TGTGCCAGCAGCCTTACCACAGGGGTCTCTGGGGCCAACGTCCTGACTTTC
>TRBJ2-1|.|.|TRBV5-5
CASSLGRSNEQFF
TGTGCCAGCAGCTTGGGTAGATCCAATGAGCAGTTCTTC
>TRBJ2-1|.|TRBD2|TRBV11-3
CASSQSGRAYNEQFF
TGTGCCAGCAGCCAAAGCGGGAGGGCCTACAATGAGCAGTTCTTC
>TRBJ1-2|.|TRBD1|TRBV29-1
CSAKDRGYYGYTF
TGCAGCGCCAAGGACAGGGGCTACTATGGCTACACCTTC
>TRBJ1-6|.|.|TRBV4-1
CASSQESGSYNSPLHF
TGCGCCAGCAGCCAAGAAAGCGGCTCCTATAATTCACCCCTCCACTTT
>TRBJ2-7|.|TRBD1|TRBV29-1
CSIYSGQGAHEQYF
TGCAGCATTTACTCAGGGCAGGGGGCCCACGAGCAGTACTTC
>TRBJ2-7|.|.|TRBV4-1
CASSPYPGYEQYF
TGCGCCAGCAGCCCATACCCGGGGTACGAGCAGTACTTC
>TRBJ2-2|.|TRBD2|TRBV5-1
CASSRAGLAGEGTGELFF
TGCGCCAGCAGCCGGGCGGGACTAGCGGGAGAGGGCACCGGGGAGCTGTTTTTT
>TRBJ2-3|.|.|TRBV14
CASSQLIDTQYF
TGTGCCAGCAGCCAGTTAATAGATACGCAGTATTTT
>TRBJ1-5|.|.|TRBV27
CASSLLSDHSNQPQHF
TGTGCCAGCAGTTTATTAAGCGATCATAGCAATCAGCCCCAGCATTTT
>TRBJ2-1|.|.|TRBV7-7
CASSLDGVYNEQFF
TGTGCTAGCAGCTTAGACGGGGTTTACAATGAGCAGTTCTTC
>TRBJ2-1|.|.|TRBV7-9
CASSSRLVYNEQFF
TGTGCCAGCAGCTCCCGACTAGTATACAATGAGCAGTTCTTC
>TRBJ2-2|.|TRBD2|TRBV30
CAWSVLPLADTGELFF
TGTGCCTGGAGTGTACTGCCACTAGCGGACACCGGGGAGCTGTTTTTT
>TRBJ2-2|.|.|TRBV28
CASGGRNTGELFF
TGTGCCAGCGGAGGGAGGAACACCGGGGAGCTGTTTTTT
>TRBJ2-2|.|.|TRBV19
CASSIYDVRWYTGELFF
TGTGCCAGTAGTATCTATGATGTCAGGTGGTATACCGGGGAGCTGTTTTTT
>TRBJ1-2|.|TRBD1|TRBV6-1
CASSEGPGQGVYGYTF
TGTGCCAGCAGTGAGGGTCCGGGACAGGGAGTCTATGGCTACACCTTC
>TRBJ2-7|.|TRBD2|TRBV7-3
CASSFSGSYEQYF
TGTGCCAGCAGCTTTAGCGGGAGTTACGAGCAGTACTTC
>TRBJ2-3|.|TRBD2|TRBV28
CASVNSGGPTDTQYF
TGTGCCAGCGTAAATAGCGGGGGACCCACAGATACGCAGTATTTT
>TRBJ2-5|.|TRBD2|TRBV29-1
CSVATSEETQYF
TGCAGCGTCGCGACTAGCGAAGAGACCCAGTACTTC
>TRBJ1-1|.|.|TRBV6-1
CASSELNTEAFF
TGTGCCAGCAGTGAGTTAAACACTGAAGCTTTCTTT
>TRBJ2-2|once|.|TRBV9
CASSVEFGGALELFF
TGTGCCAGCAGCGTAGAGTTTGGGGGGGCTCTGGAGCTGTTTTTT
>TRBJ1-1|.|.|TRBV6-1
CASSGIFGLNMNTEAFF
TGTGCCAGCAGTGGGATTTTCGGGTTAAACATGAACACTGAAGCTTTCTTT
>TRBJ2-2|.|TRBD1|TRBV10-2
CASSEPSTRTGRTGELFF
TGCGCCAGCAGTGAGCCCTCTACCAGGACAGGCCGGACCGGGGAGCTGTTTTTT
>TRBJ1-4|.|.|TRBV5-6
CASTQGWANEKLFF
TGTGCCAGCACTCAGGGATGGGCTAATGAAAAACTGTTTTTT
>TRBJ1-6|.|.|TRBV9
CASSAGAADLNSPLHF
TGTGCCAGCAGCGCTGGGGCGGCAGACCTTAATTCACCCCTCCACTTT
>TRBJ2-1|.|TRBD1|TRBV7-2
CASSSDRGPYNEQFF
TGTGCCAGCAGCTCGGACAGGGGCCCCTACAATGAGCAGTTCTTC
>TRBJ1-1|.|.|TRBV14
CASSQGANTEAFF
TGTGCCAGCAGCCAAGGGGCGAACACTGAAGCTTTCTTT
>TRBJ2-1|.|.|TRBV28
CASVGGAATSYNEQFF
TGTGCCTCCGTGGGGGGGGCGGCCACCTCCTACAATGAGCAGTTCTTC
>TRBJ2-7|.|.|TRBV30
CAWSAGGSYEQYF
TGTGCCTGGAGTGCGGGTGGGTCCTACGAGCAGTACTTC
>TRBJ1-5|few|TRBD1|TRBV7-2
CASSDRGYQPQHF
TGTGCCAGCAGCGACAGGGGTTATCAGCCCCAGCATTTT
>TRBJ2-2|once|TRBD2|TRBV7-3
CASSLMRGANTGELFF
TGTGCCAGCAGCTTAATGCGGGGGGCGAACACCGGGGAGCTGTTTTTT
>TRBJ2-7|.|TRBD2|TRBV27
CASSDGTSGNSAQQYF
TGTGCCAGCAGTGACGGGACTAGCGGGAACTCGGCCCAGCAGTACTTC
>TRBJ1-1|.|.|TRBV19
CASSSRAGPMNTEAFF
TGTGCCAGTAGTTCCCGGGCGGGACCTATGAACACTGAAGCTTTCTTT
>TRBJ1-2|.|TRBD1|TRBV29-1
CSVSAGQLYVGYTF
TGCAGCGTTTCCGCGGGACAGCTTTATGTTGGCTACACCTTC
>TRBJ1-4|.|.|TRBV10-3
CATAGATNEKLFF
TGTGCCACCGCCGGTGCAACTAATGAAAAACTGTTTTTT
>TRBJ1-2|few|.|TRBV19
CASSRESNYGYTF
TGTGCCAGCTCCCGGGAGTCTAACTATGGCTACACCTTC
>TRBJ2-7|.|TRBD2|TRBV28
CASSPGTSVTYEQYF
TGTGCCAGCAGTCCGGGGACTAGCGTCACCTACGAGCAGTACTTC
>TRBJ2-1|.|TRBD1|TRBV27
CASSSWTGRGTNEQFF
TGTGCCAGCAGTTCATGGACAGGCAGGGGGACCAATGAGCAGTTCTTC
>TRBJ2-1|.|TRBD2|TRBV6-5
CASSYFPSGAYNEQFF
TGTGCCAGCAGTTACTTCCCTAGCGGCGCTTACAATGAGCAGTTCTTC
>TRBJ2-3|.|.|TRBV9
CASSAPGSDTQYF
TGTGCCAGCAGCGCGCCAGGTTCAGATACGCAGTATTTT